This T cell receptor beta chain is drawn from a study of CD8+CD57+ T cells in acquired aplastic anemia. Individuals selected for sequencing had exhibited CD8+CD57+ cell expansion on flow cytometry. This clonotype was observed a handful of times. Profiling that covered TCR beta VDJ and CDR3 relied on genomic DNA as its template. TCRdb passed the reads through MiXCR, listing each CDR3 protein once. The data contain around 430,000 distinct CDR3 sequences, around 32% of them singletons. The germline gives CDR1 MDHEN, CDR2 SYDVKM. With V trimmed by 4 bases and J by 6 bases, 8 bases remained unmatched. The CDR3 length is 15 residues.

This sequence was found in a human donor with aplastic anemia. Sequenced input: sorted CD4+, CD8+, or CD8+CD57+ T cells (not recorded which) from PBMCs. This chain uses TRBV28 with TRBJ2-1, with TRBD2 identical over 8 bases. CDR3 in amino acids: CASSSAGDRPNEQFF. The DNA for the CDR3 is TGTGCCAGCAGTTCAGCGGGAGATCGTCCCAATGAGCAGTTCTTC. Full variable domain (outside the CDR3, taken from reference TRBV28 and TRBJ2-1): DVKVTQSSRYLVKRTGEKVFLECVQDMDHENMFWYRQDPGLGLRLIYFSYDVKMKEKGDIPEGYSVSREKKERFSLILESASTNQTSMYLCASSSAGDRPNEQFFGPGTRLTVL.